The present T cell receptor beta chain was sequenced within a study of shared clonotypes between healthy human individuals. This CDR3 is built from 16 residues. Losses at the gene ends were 3 bases for V and 1 base for J; bases not matched to a gene: 7. Germline loops: CDR1 SGHVS, CDR2 FQNEAQ. The method was immunoSEQ multiplex PCR; TCRdb's version includes in-frame clones alone and lacks a portion of them. There are almost 750,000 clones in the sample; about two thirds occur only once, and approximately 1.8% lies in the top ten. The V call is TRBV7-8, the J call TRBJ1-2, with 8 bases aligning to TRBD1. Sample: memory CD4+ T cells sorted from blood. Subset here: CD45RA-negative fraction. The sequence was obtained from a woman aged 25 to 39 in good health. The CDR3 loop is CASSFGQGGINYGYTF. CDR3 bases: TGTGCCAGCAGCTTCGGACAGGGAGGGATTAACTATGGCTACACCTTC.